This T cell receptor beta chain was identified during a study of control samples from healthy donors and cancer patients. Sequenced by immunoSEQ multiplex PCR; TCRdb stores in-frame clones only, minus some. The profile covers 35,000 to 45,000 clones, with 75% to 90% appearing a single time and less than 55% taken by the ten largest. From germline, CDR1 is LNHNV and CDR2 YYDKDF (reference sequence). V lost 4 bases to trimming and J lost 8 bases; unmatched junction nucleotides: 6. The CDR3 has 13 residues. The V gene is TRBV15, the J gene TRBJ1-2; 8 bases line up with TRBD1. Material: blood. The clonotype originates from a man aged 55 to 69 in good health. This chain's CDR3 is CATSIRTGNGYTF. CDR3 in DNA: TGTGCCACCAGCATCCGGACAGGGAACGGCTACACCTTC.